This T cell receptor (beta chain) was captured in a study of cytomegalovirus exposure and HLA in healthy donors. Study-level points and caveats: In a later analysis, DRB1 alleles had the most associated TCRs; HLA-C alleles the fewest. The study designated 150 to 200 TCR beta chains cytomegalovirus-associated.

The PCR contained 60 Vbeta and 13 Jbeta primers. The protocol was immunoSEQ multiplex PCR, while the TCRdb copy is restricted to in-frame clones and leaves out a portion. The sample contains just over 150,000 clones, more than 65% of which appear only once. After removal of 0 bases from V and 6 bases from J, the junction contained 6 bases not matched to a gene. CDR1 is SGDLS, CDR2 YYNGEE, per germline. This CDR3 has 15 residues. This clone was seen a few times. Its specificity is not known. Sampled while nominally healthy, donors likely had unrecorded immune exposures. V is TRBV9 and J is TRBJ1-2; 9 bases line up with TRBD1. The sequencing input was PBMCs. The receptor comes from a man between 45 and 60 years old in good health and CMV-seropositive. As DNA, the CDR3 is TGTGCCAGCAGCGTAGAAGACAGGGGGTTTGATGGCTACACCTTC. The encoded protein is CASSVEDRGFDGYTF.